Each of the 19 T cell receptor beta chains below was sequenced from the same sample in a study of blood T cell repertoires in COVID-19. TCRdb's table, derived via immunoSEQ multiplex PCR, lists solely in-frame clones and lacks some. Counted here are about 140,000 clones, 65% to 80% occurring once; the ten biggest clones make up 1.9%. The sample taken for sequencing was peripheral blood. The receptors here all came from a woman in her sixties with acute or convalescent COVID-19.

The V and J genes are TRBV3-1 (or the pseudogene TRBV3-2) and TRBJ2-7, with TRBD1 matching 9 bases. Germline V gene data show CDR1 as LGHDT and CDR2 as YNNKEL (reference sequence). Trimming cost V 1 base and J 6 bases; bases outside gene matches: 7. CDR3 size: 15 residues. The CDR3 DNA reads as TGTGCCAGCAGCCAAGCCGGGACAGGGCTCTCCGAGCAGTACTTC. Residues: CASSQAGTGLSEQYF.

This clone was recorded only once. The rearrangement links TRBV5-1 to TRBJ2-3; TRBD2 matches 14 bases. Trimming at V came to 0 bases and at J to 7 bases, leaving 4 bases not matched to a gene. Germline V lookup: CDR1 SGHRS, CDR2 YFSETQ. CDR3 length equals 16 residues. In DNA form, the CDR3 reads TGCGCCAGCAGCTTGGGACTAGCGGGGGGGTCCTATACGCAGTATTTT. Residues: CASSLGLAGGSYTQYF.

V and J are TRBV19 and TRBJ1-3, with a possible D match to TRBD1 (5 bases). The germline V gene has CDR1 LNHDA and CDR2 SQIVND (reference sequence). Trimming removed 10 bases from V and 6 bases from J, with 19 bases in between. The CDR3 has 14 amino acids. CDR3 sequence reads: CATEVDSNANTIYF. CDR3 in DNA: TGTGCCACCGAGGTCGACAGTAACGCAAACACCATATATTTT.

V and J are TRBV5-4 and TRBJ1-1; 8 nucleotides agree with TRBD1. CDR1 and CDR2 from the germline V gene are SGHNT and YYREEE (reference sequence). The CDR3 runs to 14 residues. Trimming took 4 bases from V and 8 from J; bases not matched to a gene: 10. DNA of the CDR3: TGTGCCAGCAGCGCGGACAGGGCGAGCTGGGAAGCTTTCTTT. Translated, it gives CASSADRASWEAFF.

J is TRBJ2-1 and V is TRBV6-5; D possibly corresponds to TRBD1 (5 bases). Per germline, CDR1 MNHEY and CDR2 SVGAGI. The CDR3 totals 15 residues. Trimming left V 7 bases short and J 2 bases short, with 15 bases between. The CDR3 region is CASTSNRLPYNEQFF. CDR3 coding DNA: TGTGCCAGCACTTCAAACAGGCTTCCCTACAATGAGCAGTTCTTC.

This chain uses TRBV29-1 with TRBJ2-1; TRBD2 matches 12 bases. Germline V gene data show CDR1 as SQVTM and CDR2 as ANQGSEA. V was pared by 6 bases and J by 6 bases, with 9 bases of the junction left unmatched. The CDR3 runs to 15 residues. The CDR3 sequence is CSVAFTSGRSNEQFF. CDR3 DNA: TGCAGCGTCGCCTTTACTAGCGGGAGGAGCAATGAGCAGTTCTTC.

The chain uses TRBV6-5 and TRBJ2-2, with D hard to call. Germline CDR1 is MNHEY and CDR2 is SVGAGI. The CDR3 is 13 residues long. The V gene lost 2 bases and the J gene lost 7 bases, with 8 bases spanning the gap. The CDR3 sequence: CASSYQSYGELFF. CDR3 sequence (DNA): TGTGCCAGCAGTTACCAATCCTACGGGGAGCTGTTTTTT.

This CDR3 is CASSESLGASYNEQFF. The CDR3 nucleotides read TGCGCCAGCAGTGAGTCCTTGGGAGCTTCCTACAATGAGCAGTTCTTC. The rearrangement uses TRBV10-2 and TRBJ2-1, with a tentative D call TRBD2 (5 bases). The CDR3 runs 16 residues. V lost 0 bases and J lost 1, with 10 bases in between. The germline gives CDR1 WSHSY, CDR2 SAAADI.

CDR3 nucleotides: TGTGCCAGCAGTGACAGGGATGGCAATCAGCCCCAGCATTTT. Translated: CASSDRDGNQPQHF. The rearrangement joins TRBV6-6 to TRBJ1-5; 7 positions match TRBD1. The V segment lost 5 bases and the J segment 2 bases; nucleotides outside the gene matches: 3. The CDR3 covers 14 residues. Germline V gives CDR1 MNHNY, CDR2 SVGAGI (reference sequence).

This chain connects TRBV7-8 to TRBJ2-7; 8 bases are shared with TRBD2. Germline assignment: CDR1 SGHVS and CDR2 FQNEAQ. This CDR3 spans 16 amino acids. V trimming: 4 bases; J trimming: 2 bases; junction bases outside the gene matches: 10. The CDR3 is CASSSFRAGGTYEQYF. CDR3 in DNA: TGTGCCAGCAGCTCCTTCCGTGCGGGGGGCACCTACGAGCAGTACTTC.

The rearrangement links TRBV28 to TRBJ2-2, with D possibly TRBD1 on 5 matching bases. Trimming pared 11 bases from V and 7 bases from J, leaving 14 bases between. The CDR3 has 12 amino acids. Per germline, CDR1 MDHEN and CDR2 SYDVKM. This chain's CDR3 is CAGQGGIGELFF. In DNA, the CDR3 is TGTGCCGGTCAGGGTGGGATCGGGGAGCTGTTTTTT.

The chain employs TRBV2 and TRBJ1-1; D is uncertain. CDR1 and CDR2 (germline): SNHLY, FYNNEI. Trimming shortened V by 0 bases and J by 6 bases, and 8 bases separated the two germline ends. The CDR3 extends over 13 amino acids. The chain's CDR3 is CASSEARPPEAFF. The CDR3 DNA reads as TGTGCCAGCAGTGAAGCGCGTCCCCCTGAAGCTTTCTTT.

CDR3 sequence: CASSVRQGAGTEAFF. The CDR3 nucleotides are TGCGCCAGCAGCGTACGTCAGGGGGCAGGGACTGAAGCTTTCTTT. The rearrangement joins TRBV5-1 to TRBJ1-1; 8 nucleotides match TRBD1. This CDR3 spans 15 amino acids. The germline V gene has CDR1 SGHRS and CDR2 YFSETQ. V lost 4 bases, J lost 5 bases, and 10 bases stayed unmatched.

This clone showed up just a few times. The chain employs TRBV7-7 and TRBJ2-7; a possible D gene is TRBD1 (5 bases). CDR1 SSHAT and CDR2 FNYEAQ come from the germline V gene (reference sequence). The germline V and J ends were trimmed by 0 bases and 5 bases, with 8 bases remaining between them. The CDR3 contains 13 residues. The CDR3 sequence: CASSLAGAHEQYF. The DNA for the CDR3 is TGTGCCAGCAGCTTAGCAGGGGCGCACGAGCAGTACTTC.

The chain employs TRBV28 and TRBJ2-2; 9 bases are shared with TRBD1. Germline CDR1 and CDR2: MDHEN and SYDVKM. Losses at the gene ends were 7 bases for V and 6 bases for J; bases not matched to a gene: 3. The CDR3 contains 13 residues. CDR3 amino acids: CASKTGGAGELFF. CDR3 nucleotide sequence: TGTGCCAGCAAGACAGGGGGGGCCGGGGAGCTGTTTTTT.

V is TRBV7-9 and J is TRBJ1-1; D unclear. The V gene lost 5 bases and the J gene lost 3 bases, with 25 bases spanning the gap. CDR1 and CDR2 from the germline V gene are SEHNR and FQNEAQ (reference sequence). This CDR3 contains 18 residues. Here the CDR3 reads CASSLTTGKRGRDTEAFF. CDR3 sequence (DNA): TGTGCCAGCAGCCTAACAACGGGTAAGAGAGGCCGGGACACTGAAGCTTTCTTT.

This clone turned up a few times. The rearrangement links TRBV28 to TRBJ2-1; D is possibly TRBD2 (5 bases). Germline V gene data show CDR1 as MDHEN and CDR2 as SYDVKM. The CDR3 runs 14 residues. V was trimmed by 6 bases and J by 8 bases, leaving 17 bases between them. The CDR3 spells CASSQDSPRDEQFF. CDR3 in DNA: TGTGCCAGCAGCCAGGATTCCCCGAGGGATGAGCAGTTCTTC.

This clone was seen more than once but under ten times. V usage is TRBV19 and J usage is TRBJ2-5, with 7 nucleotides matching TRBD1. CDR1 and CDR2 (germline): LNHDA, SQIVND (reference sequence). Trimming at V came to 1 base and at J to 2 bases, leaving 4 bases not matched to a gene. The CDR3 consists of 15 residues. The CDR3: CASSIGQGAQETQYF. The CDR3 DNA follows: TGTGCCAGTAGTATAGGACAGGGAGCACAAGAGACCCAGTACTTC.

The V and J genes are TRBV28 and TRBJ2-7; the match to TRBD2 covers 10 bases. Germline V CDR1 and CDR2: MDHEN, SYDVKM. Unmatched junction bases numbered 6, after V lost 6 bases and J lost 1 base. The CDR3 contains 15 residues. CDR3 DNA: TGTGCCAGCAGACCCCAGGGACTAGCGTCCTACGAGCAGTACTTC. Translated: CASRPQGLASYEQYF.